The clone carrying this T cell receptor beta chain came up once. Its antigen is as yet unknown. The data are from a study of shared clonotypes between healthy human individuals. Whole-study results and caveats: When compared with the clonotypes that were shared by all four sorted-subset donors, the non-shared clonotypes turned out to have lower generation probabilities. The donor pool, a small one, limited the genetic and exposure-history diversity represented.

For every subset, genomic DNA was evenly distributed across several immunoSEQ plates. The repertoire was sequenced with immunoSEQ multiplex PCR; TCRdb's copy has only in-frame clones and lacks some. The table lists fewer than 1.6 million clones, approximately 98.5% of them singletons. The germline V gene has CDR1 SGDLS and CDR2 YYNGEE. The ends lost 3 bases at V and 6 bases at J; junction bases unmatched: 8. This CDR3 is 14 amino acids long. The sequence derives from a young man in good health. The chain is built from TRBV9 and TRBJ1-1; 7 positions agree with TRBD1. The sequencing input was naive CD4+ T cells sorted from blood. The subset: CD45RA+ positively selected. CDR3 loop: CASSGDSLGSEAFF. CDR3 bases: TGTGCCAGCAGCGGGGACAGCTTAGGATCTGAAGCTTTCTTT.